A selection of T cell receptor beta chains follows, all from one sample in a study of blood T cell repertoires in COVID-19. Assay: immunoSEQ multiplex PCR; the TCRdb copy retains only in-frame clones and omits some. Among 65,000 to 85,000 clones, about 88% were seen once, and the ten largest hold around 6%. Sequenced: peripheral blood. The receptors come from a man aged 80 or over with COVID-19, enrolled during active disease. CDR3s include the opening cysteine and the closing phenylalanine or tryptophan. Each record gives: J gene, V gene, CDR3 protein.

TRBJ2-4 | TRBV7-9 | CASSLGTGARNIQYF
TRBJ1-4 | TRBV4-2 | CASRLTGGNEKLFF
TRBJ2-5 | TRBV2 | CASSETSGGAGTQYF
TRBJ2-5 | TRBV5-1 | CASSLGDRDGETQYF
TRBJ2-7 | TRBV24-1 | CATSDAKLGGGEQYF
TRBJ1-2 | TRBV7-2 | CASSLAGTTGYTF
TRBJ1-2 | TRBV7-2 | CASSRTGTGDGYTF
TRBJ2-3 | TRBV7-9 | CASSLAEADTQYF
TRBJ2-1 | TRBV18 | CASSTSRGPSSYNEQFF
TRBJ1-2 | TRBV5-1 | CASSIGQSNYGYTF
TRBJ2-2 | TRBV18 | CASSPGLAGELFF
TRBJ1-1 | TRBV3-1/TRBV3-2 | CASSQGGTVTNTEAFF
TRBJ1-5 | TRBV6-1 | CASSEGETWLQPQHF
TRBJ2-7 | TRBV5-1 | CASSFGFAGGGEQYF
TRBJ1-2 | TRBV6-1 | CASSEVGAARNYGYTF
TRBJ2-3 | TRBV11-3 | CASSTDREQVEADTQYF
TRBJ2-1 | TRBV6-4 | CASSPWTSGSYNEQFF
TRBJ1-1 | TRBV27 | CASSFGQGDTEAFF
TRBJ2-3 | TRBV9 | CASSVDRGGITDTQYF
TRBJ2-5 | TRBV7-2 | CASSSTRQETQYF
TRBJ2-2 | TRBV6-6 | CASSSVAANTGELFF
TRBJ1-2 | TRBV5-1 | CASSEQGNYGYTF
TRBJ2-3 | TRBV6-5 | CASSYSHSPSDTQYF
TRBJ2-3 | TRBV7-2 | CASSLFQSDTQYF
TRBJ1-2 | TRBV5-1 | CASSFDSDYGYTF
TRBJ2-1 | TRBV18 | CASSPISGAYNEQFF
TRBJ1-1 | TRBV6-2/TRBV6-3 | CASSPTRGNAEAFF
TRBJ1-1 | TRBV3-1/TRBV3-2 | CASNIRFRGNTEAFF
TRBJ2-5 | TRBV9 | CASSPGHSQETQYF
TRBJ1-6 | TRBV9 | CASSPQALSYNSPLHF
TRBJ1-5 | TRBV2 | CASSSSGTGEQPQHF
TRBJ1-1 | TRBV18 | CASSPVTGDTEAFF
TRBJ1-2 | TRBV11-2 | CASSLETGPRYGYTF
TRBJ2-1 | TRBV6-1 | CASSDPSGGQDEQFF
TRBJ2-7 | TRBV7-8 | CASSLAPGGGYEQYF
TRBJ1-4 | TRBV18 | CASSPIAGGNEKLFF
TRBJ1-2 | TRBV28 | CASSLLVPGQVLYGYTF
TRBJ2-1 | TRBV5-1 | CASSLYGVGGEQFF
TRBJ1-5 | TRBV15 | CATSAGAQPQHF
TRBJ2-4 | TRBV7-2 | CASSPGLILAKNIQYF
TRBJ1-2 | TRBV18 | CASSPPPTGGDGYTF
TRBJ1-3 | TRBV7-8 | CASSFGQGSTGSGNTIYF
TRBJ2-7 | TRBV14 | CASSPRLASEQYF
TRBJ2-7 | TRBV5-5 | CASSLVQPEQYF
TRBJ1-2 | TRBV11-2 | CASSLREGIRYGYTF
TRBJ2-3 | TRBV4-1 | CASRQGSATDTQYF
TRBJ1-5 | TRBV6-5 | CASRVDNGGQPQHF
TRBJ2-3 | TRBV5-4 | CASSLAGGATDTQYF
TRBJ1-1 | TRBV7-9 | CASSPPGQGATTEAFF
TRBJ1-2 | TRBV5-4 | CASSLPRGPEGGYTF
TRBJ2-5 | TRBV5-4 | CASSPTGKETQYF
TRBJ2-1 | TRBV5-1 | CASSLPGTSGTSSYNEQFF
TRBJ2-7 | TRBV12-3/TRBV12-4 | CASSLSGSYEQYF
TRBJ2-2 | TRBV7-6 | CASSRQGGDTGELFF
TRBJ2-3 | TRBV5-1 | CASGLGGADTQYF